These T cell receptor beta chains were read from a single sample in a study of OX40 agonist ivuxolimab in advanced cancers. Repertoires were generated with immunoSEQ multiplex PCR, while TCRdb's copy carries only in-frame clones and drops some. The sample carries 40,000 to 50,000 clones, around nine tenths recorded once. This specimen consisted of CD4+ or CD8+ T cells sorted from blood, obtained in a trial of the OX40 agonist ivuxolimab. Every receptor here comes from an adult with an advanced solid tumor such as melanoma, head and neck, liver or kidney cancer. Each CDR3 is given with its conserved first and last residue. The order of the fields is clone size, V gene, D gene, J gene, CDR3 protein, CDR3 DNA. A D gene is named only where the DNA matches it firmly. Clone size is not always given. Where it is, it says once, few, many or a class for expanded clones.

abundance: -
v_gene: TRBV4-1
d_gene: TRBD2
j_gene: TRBJ2-3
CDR3aa: CASSQGLAGAGTQYF
CDR3nt: TGCGCCAGCAGCCAAGGTCTAGCGGGAGCGGGTACGCAGTATTTT

abundance: -
v_gene: TRBV2
d_gene: TRBD2
j_gene: TRBJ2-5
CDR3aa: CASRGSSGRGETQYF
CDR3nt: TGTGCCAGCAGAGGAAGTAGCGGGAGAGGCGAGACCCAGTACTTC

abundance: -
v_gene: TRBV4-1
d_gene: -
j_gene: TRBJ1-2
CDR3aa: CASSQDRGPYGYTF
CDR3nt: TGCGCCAGCAGCCAAGACAGGGGCCCCTATGGCTACACCTTC

abundance: -
v_gene: TRBV7-5
d_gene: -
j_gene: TRBJ1-5
CDR3aa: CASSLGGSRSNQPQHF
CDR3nt: TGTGCCAGCAGCTTAGGAGGTTCTAGAAGCAATCAGCCCCAGCATTTT

abundance: -
v_gene: TRBV6-1
d_gene: -
j_gene: TRBJ1-1
CDR3aa: CASSVQMNTEAFF
CDR3nt: TGTGCCAGCAGTGTACAGATGAACACTGAAGCTTTCTTT

abundance: -
v_gene: TRBV7-3
d_gene: -
j_gene: TRBJ2-3
CDR3aa: CASSLGASTDTQYF
CDR3nt: TGTGCCAGCAGCTTAGGGGCTAGCACAGATACGCAGTATTTT

abundance: -
v_gene: TRBV6-1
d_gene: -
j_gene: TRBJ1-3
CDR3aa: CASSSRFSGNTIYF
CDR3nt: TGTGCCAGCAGTTCCCGGTTCTCTGGAAACACCATATATTTT

abundance: -
v_gene: TRBV18
d_gene: -
j_gene: TRBJ1-3
CDR3aa: CASSPSSSSGNTIYF
CDR3nt: TGTGCCAGCTCACCCTCGTCGAGCTCTGGAAACACCATATATTTT

abundance: -
v_gene: TRBV28
d_gene: TRBD1
j_gene: TRBJ1-5
CDR3aa: CASSFITGGQPQHF
CDR3nt: TGTGCCAGCAGTTTTATTACAGGGGGTCAGCCCCAGCATTTT

abundance: few
v_gene: TRBV6-5
d_gene: -
j_gene: TRBJ2-3
CDR3aa: CASSLTGRTRNTQYF
CDR3nt: TGTGCCAGCAGTTTAACGGGGAGGACTCGTAATACGCAGTATTTT

abundance: -
v_gene: TRBV4-1
d_gene: -
j_gene: TRBJ1-5
CDR3aa: CASSQEWTYSNQPQHF
CDR3nt: TGCGCCAGCAGCCAAGAATGGACATATAGCAATCAGCCCCAGCATTTT

abundance: once
v_gene: TRBV4-1
d_gene: TRBD1
j_gene: TRBJ1-5
CDR3aa: CASSQHRQGGQPQHF
CDR3nt: TGCGCCAGCAGCCAACACCGACAGGGTGGTCAGCCCCAGCATTTT

abundance: -
v_gene: TRBV14
d_gene: -
j_gene: TRBJ1-1
CDR3aa: CASSLGLNTEAFF
CDR3nt: TGTGCCAGCAGCCTAGGGCTGAACACTGAAGCTTTCTTT

abundance: -
v_gene: TRBV5-1
d_gene: -
j_gene: TRBJ1-2
CDR3aa: CASSYGGEGYTF
CDR3nt: TGCGCCAGCAGTTACGGGGGCGAGGGCTACACCTTC

abundance: few
v_gene: TRBV2
d_gene: TRBD2
j_gene: TRBJ2-7
CDR3aa: CAGSSAGGWNEQYF
CDR3nt: TGTGCCGGCTCGTCTGCGGGGGGGTGGAACGAGCAGTACTTC

abundance: -
v_gene: TRBV23-1
d_gene: TRBD2
j_gene: TRBJ2-7
CDR3aa: CASSSPYAGGVYEQYF
CDR3nt: TGCGCCAGCAGTAGTCCTTATGCGGGAGGAGTCTACGAGCAGTACTTC

abundance: -
v_gene: TRBV5-1
d_gene: TRBD2
j_gene: TRBJ2-2
CDR3aa: CASSLGLAGVLGELFF
CDR3nt: TGCGCCAGCAGCTTGGGTCTAGCGGGAGTTTTAGGGGAGCTGTTTTTT

abundance: -
v_gene: TRBV19
d_gene: TRBD2
j_gene: TRBJ2-7
CDR3aa: CASSILADPYEQYF
CDR3nt: TGTGCCAGTAGTATCCTAGCGGATCCCTACGAGCAGTACTTC

abundance: -
v_gene: TRBV7-3
d_gene: -
j_gene: TRBJ2-1
CDR3aa: CASSLMSFDEQFF
CDR3nt: TGTGCCAGCAGCTTAATGAGCTTCGATGAGCAGTTCTTC

abundance: -
v_gene: TRBV7-3
d_gene: -
j_gene: TRBJ1-3
CDR3aa: CASSLRRNYRDTSGNTIYF
CDR3nt: TGTGCCAGCAGCTTACGCAGGAACTACCGGGACACCTCTGGAAACACCATATATTTT

abundance: once
v_gene: TRBV7-9
d_gene: -
j_gene: TRBJ2-1
CDR3aa: CASSRGESYNEQFF
CDR3nt: TGTGCCAGCAGCCGCGGGGAGTCCTACAATGAGCAGTTCTTC

abundance: -
v_gene: TRBV10-3
d_gene: -
j_gene: TRBJ2-1
CDR3aa: CAISPQGPNPGEQFF
CDR3nt: TGTGCCATCAGTCCCCAAGGACCTAACCCGGGAGAGCAGTTCTTC

abundance: once
v_gene: TRBV6-1
d_gene: -
j_gene: TRBJ2-5
CDR3aa: CASLLSGQETQYF
CDR3nt: TGTGCCAGCCTTTTGTCCGGTCAAGAGACCCAGTACTTC

abundance: -
v_gene: TRBV5-4
d_gene: TRBD2
j_gene: TRBJ2-3
CDR3aa: CATNRGLDEDTQYF
CDR3nt: TGTGCCACCAATCGGGGACTAGACGAGGATACGCAGTATTTT

abundance: -
v_gene: TRBV30
d_gene: -
j_gene: TRBJ1-2
CDR3aa: CAWSVRGASYGYTF
CDR3nt: TGTGCCTGGAGTGTGAGGGGGGCCTCCTATGGCTACACCTTC

abundance: -
v_gene: TRBV21-1
d_gene: -
j_gene: TRBJ1-2
CDR3aa: CASSKVDWSWDGYTF
CDR3nt: TGTGCCAGCAGCAAAGTTGACTGGAGTTGGGATGGCTACACCTTC

abundance: -
v_gene: TRBV6-4
d_gene: -
j_gene: TRBJ1-6
CDR3aa: CASSDSLGSPLHF
CDR3nt: TGTGCCAGCAGTGACTCTTTGGGTTCACCCCTCCACTTT

abundance: -
v_gene: TRBV7-2
d_gene: -
j_gene: TRBJ2-1
CDR3aa: CASSRGPGNEQFF
CDR3nt: TGTGCCAGCAGCCGCGGGCCGGGGAATGAGCAGTTCTTC

abundance: -
v_gene: TRBV5-1
d_gene: -
j_gene: TRBJ2-7
CDR3aa: CASSYVGWEQYF
CDR3nt: TGCGCCAGCAGTTATGTAGGGTGGGAGCAGTACTTC

abundance: once
v_gene: TRBV6-6
d_gene: -
j_gene: TRBJ1-4
CDR3aa: CASSRGGFNEKLFF
CDR3nt: TGTGCCAGCAGTCGAGGGGGGTTTAATGAAAAACTGTTTTTT

abundance: -
v_gene: TRBV5-1
d_gene: -
j_gene: TRBJ2-3
CDR3aa: CASSPGQDTDTQYF
CDR3nt: TGCGCCAGCAGCCCTGGACAAGACACAGATACGCAGTATTTT

abundance: -
v_gene: TRBV9
d_gene: TRBD2
j_gene: TRBJ2-7
CDR3aa: CASSAPREGTSGGGYEQYF
CDR3nt: TGTGCCAGCAGCGCGCCCCGGGAGGGGACTAGCGGGGGAGGGTACGAGCAGTACTTC

abundance: -
v_gene: TRBV29-1
d_gene: -
j_gene: TRBJ1-1
CDR3aa: CSVEDSTSEAFF
CDR3nt: TGCAGCGTTGAAGATAGTACGTCTGAAGCTTTCTTT

abundance: -
v_gene: TRBV6-1
d_gene: TRBD1
j_gene: TRBJ1-6
CDR3aa: CASREPGQGINSPLHF
CDR3nt: TGTGCCAGCAGAGAACCGGGACAGGGGATAAATTCACCCCTCCACTTT

abundance: -
v_gene: TRBV5-1
d_gene: -
j_gene: TRBJ1-1
CDR3aa: CASSQFFPGDTEAFF
CDR3nt: TGCGCCAGCAGCCAATTTTTCCCAGGGGACACTGAAGCTTTCTTT

abundance: -
v_gene: TRBV11-1
d_gene: -
j_gene: TRBJ2-1
CDR3aa: CASRNIGQNEQFF
CDR3nt: TGTGCCAGCAGGAATATTGGACAGAATGAGCAGTTCTTC

abundance: -
v_gene: TRBV6-4
d_gene: -
j_gene: TRBJ1-3
CDR3aa: CASSSLGSGNTIYF
CDR3nt: TGTGCCAGCAGTTCCCTTGGCTCTGGAAACACCATATATTTT

abundance: -
v_gene: TRBV2
d_gene: -
j_gene: TRBJ2-1
CDR3aa: CASRVGEQFF
CDR3nt: TGTGCCAGCAGAGTCGGGGAGCAGTTCTTC

abundance: -
v_gene: TRBV25-1
d_gene: -
j_gene: TRBJ2-5
CDR3aa: CASSESQRTANEQYF
CDR3nt: TGTGCCAGCAGTGAATCCCAGCGGACTGCCAATGAGCAGTACTTC

abundance: -
v_gene: TRBV28
d_gene: TRBD2
j_gene: TRBJ2-1
CDR3aa: CASRGTRYNEQFF
CDR3nt: TGTGCCAGTCGCGGGACTAGATACAATGAGCAGTTCTTC

abundance: -
v_gene: TRBV6-1
d_gene: -
j_gene: TRBJ2-2
CDR3aa: CASTGSGNTGELFF
CDR3nt: TGTGCCAGCACAGGGTCAGGGAACACCGGGGAGCTGTTTTTT

abundance: -
v_gene: TRBV11-1
d_gene: -
j_gene: TRBJ2-7
CDR3aa: CASSFAGIDEQYF
CDR3nt: TGTGCCAGCAGCTTCGCAGGGATCGACGAGCAGTACTTC

abundance: -
v_gene: TRBV7-9
d_gene: -
j_gene: TRBJ1-6
CDR3aa: CASSLERSPLHF
CDR3nt: TGTGCCAGCAGCTTAGAGCGATCACCCCTCCACTTT

abundance: -
v_gene: TRBV25-1
d_gene: -
j_gene: TRBJ2-1
CDR3aa: CASSEQSRREQFF
CDR3nt: TGTGCCAGCAGTGAGCAGTCTAGGAGGGAGCAGTTCTTC

abundance: few
v_gene: TRBV28
d_gene: -
j_gene: TRBJ1-6
CDR3aa: CASTSSPLHF
CDR3nt: TGTGCCAGCACAAGTTCACCCCTCCACTTT

abundance: -
v_gene: TRBV2
d_gene: TRBD1
j_gene: TRBJ2-2
CDR3aa: CASSIRTGAPGELFF
CDR3nt: TGTGCCAGCAGTATCCGGACAGGGGCCCCCGGGGAGCTGTTTTTT

abundance: -
v_gene: TRBV10-3
d_gene: -
j_gene: TRBJ2-7
CDR3aa: CAIQPTEGYEQYF
CDR3nt: TGTGCCATCCAGCCTACAGAGGGTTACGAGCAGTACTTC

abundance: -
v_gene: TRBV19
d_gene: TRBD1
j_gene: TRBJ1-1
CDR3aa: CASSKETGRVNTEAFF
CDR3nt: TGTGCCAGTAGTAAGGAGACAGGGAGGGTGAACACTGAAGCTTTCTTT

abundance: -
v_gene: TRBV18
d_gene: -
j_gene: TRBJ2-7
CDR3aa: CASSAARSYEQYF
CDR3nt: TGTGCCAGCTCAGCCGCAAGATCCTACGAGCAGTACTTC

abundance: few
v_gene: TRBV7-2
d_gene: -
j_gene: TRBJ1-6
CDR3aa: CASSLNNSPLHF
CDR3nt: TGTGCCAGCAGCTTAAATAATTCACCCCTCCACTTT

abundance: -
v_gene: TRBV1
d_gene: -
j_gene: TRBJ2-3
CDR3aa: CTSSQDFLREGRADTQYF
CDR3nt: TGCACCAGCAGCCAAGATTTTTTGAGGGAGGGCCGGGCAGATACGCAGTATTTT

abundance: -
v_gene: TRBV7-3
d_gene: TRBD1
j_gene: TRBJ2-2
CDR3aa: CASSKRTGGTGELFF
CDR3nt: TGTGCCAGCAGCAAACGGACAGGGGGCACCGGGGAGCTGTTTTTT

abundance: -
v_gene: TRBV7-8
d_gene: TRBD2
j_gene: TRBJ2-1
CDR3aa: CASSLVSSGRLYNEQFF
CDR3nt: TGTGCCAGCAGCTTAGTGTCTAGCGGGAGACTCTACAATGAGCAGTTCTTC

abundance: -
v_gene: TRBV25-1
d_gene: -
j_gene: TRBJ2-5
CDR3aa: CASSERWGVQETQYF
CDR3nt: TGTGCCAGCAGTGAAAGGTGGGGGGTCCAAGAGACCCAGTACTTC

abundance: -
v_gene: TRBV7-7
d_gene: TRBD1
j_gene: TRBJ1-5
CDR3aa: CASRRQGDQPQHF
CDR3nt: TGTGCTAGCAGACGACAGGGGGATCAGCCCCAGCATTTT

abundance: -
v_gene: TRBV6-5
d_gene: -
j_gene: TRBJ2-3
CDR3aa: CASSYSSDTQYF
CDR3nt: TGTGCCAGCAGTTACTCTTCAGATACGCAGTATTTT

abundance: -
v_gene: TRBV9
d_gene: -
j_gene: TRBJ2-3
CDR3aa: CASSRTGHLPSTDTQYF
CDR3nt: TGTGCCAGCAGCCGTACAGGACACCTCCCTAGCACAGATACGCAGTATTTT

abundance: -
v_gene: TRBV29-1
d_gene: -
j_gene: TRBJ2-7
CDR3aa: CSVGKSSYEQYF
CDR3nt: TGCAGCGTGGGAAAAAGCTCCTACGAGCAGTACTTC

abundance: -
v_gene: TRBV21-1
d_gene: -
j_gene: TRBJ1-6
CDR3aa: CASSARLVRTGDNSPLHF
CDR3nt: TGTGCCAGCAGCGCAAGGCTAGTAAGGACAGGGGATAATTCACCCCTCCACTTT